The clone carrying this T cell receptor beta chain occurred a few times. Antigen unknown. V gave up 0 bases and J gave up 0 bases; unmatched junction bases: 0. Germline CDR1 reads SGDLS; CDR2 reads YYNGEE. The CDR3 totals 15 residues. Produced via immunoSEQ multiplex PCR; TCRdb's table is partial and in-frame only. This table holds fewer than 3,500 clones, approximately 22% found once. The treatment here: randomized to nivolumab then ipilimumab (arm A) or the reverse (arm B). These data come from a study of sequential checkpoint blockade in melanoma. About the study: TCRβ was sequenced from DNA of about 96 pretreatment tumors. Around 21 patients had matched tumor biopsies before treatment and at week 13 after nivolumab or ipilimumab alone.

General study points: Patients with week-13 increases in T-cell fraction and clonality benefited about 30 times more often.

The sequencing used tumor tissue (inferred from file names), collected from a patient given nivolumab and ipilimumab in sequence. V gene TRBV9 combines with J gene TRBJ2-3; 8 positions agree with TRBD2. This TCR was sampled from a human patient with melanoma. Some clones in this sample may be carry-over from other donors' samples. CDR3 bases: TGTGCCAGCAGCGTAGTAGCGGGGAGCACAGATACGCAGTATTTT. Protein: CASSVVAGSTDTQYF.